This entry concerns a single T cell receptor (beta chain). The antigen remains undetermined. The germline gives CDR1 WSHSY, CDR2 SAAADI. This CDR3 region has 14 residues. V lost 10 bases and J lost 6; bases outside the gene matches: 10. This sample stems from a study of T cells in tuberculosis. Here immunoSEQ multiplex PCR was the method, and the copy in TCRdb shows in-frame clones only, minus some. The data hold 35,000 to 55,000 clones, with approximately 94% observed a single time. Study results and limitations: Selection depended on which cryopreserved specimens were available.

Input material: PBMCs. This clonotype was obtained from a donor aged 10 to 29 with latent tuberculosis or without tuberculosis infection. Some clones in this sample may be carry-over from other donors' samples. The chain carries TRBV10-2 and TRBJ2-2; 8 nucleotides match TRBD2. The CDR3 spells CATERLALAGELFF. The CDR3 nucleotides read TGCGCCACCGAGAGACTAGCGCTCGCCGGGGAGCTGTTTTTT.